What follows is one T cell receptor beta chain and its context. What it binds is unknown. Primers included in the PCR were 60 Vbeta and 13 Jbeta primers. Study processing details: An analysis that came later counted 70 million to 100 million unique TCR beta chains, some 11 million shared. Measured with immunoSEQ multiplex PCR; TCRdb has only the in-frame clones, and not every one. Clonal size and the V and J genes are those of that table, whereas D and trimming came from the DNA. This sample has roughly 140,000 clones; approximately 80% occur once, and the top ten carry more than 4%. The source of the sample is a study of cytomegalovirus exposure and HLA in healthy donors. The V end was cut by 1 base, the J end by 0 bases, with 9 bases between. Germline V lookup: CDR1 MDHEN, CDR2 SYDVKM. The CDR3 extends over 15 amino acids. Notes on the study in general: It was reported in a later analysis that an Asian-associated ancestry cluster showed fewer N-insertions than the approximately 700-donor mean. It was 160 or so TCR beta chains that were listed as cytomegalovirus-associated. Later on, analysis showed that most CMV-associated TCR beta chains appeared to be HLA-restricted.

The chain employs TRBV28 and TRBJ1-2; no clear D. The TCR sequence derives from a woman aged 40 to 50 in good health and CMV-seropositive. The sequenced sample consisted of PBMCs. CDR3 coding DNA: TGTGCCAGCAGTTTATCATCGGGGACTAACTATGGCTACACCTTC. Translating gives CASSLSSGTNYGYTF.